This is a list of T cell receptor beta chains from one sample in a study of PD-1 blockade in classical Hodgkin lymphoma. Profiling relied on immunoSEQ multiplex PCR, and the TCRdb table lists in-frame clones only, not all of them. The sample contains about 63,000 clones, 88% of which appear only once. The source material was peripheral blood mononuclear cells (PBMCs), sampled before the second cycle of nivolumab. Source of these receptors: a human donor with classical Hodgkin lymphoma. CDR3s include the opening cysteine and the closing phenylalanine or tryptophan. Each record gives: J gene, V gene, D gene, clone size, CDR3 protein, CDR3 DNA. A D gene is named only where the DNA matches it firmly. The size entry is marked missing in some rows and otherwise reads once, few, many or a size class.

J gene: TRBJ1-2
V gene: TRBV27
D gene: TRBD1
clone size: NA
CDR3 protein: CASTPLQGLGYGYTF
CDR3 DNA: TGTGCCAGCACCCCCCTACAGGGGTTGGGCTATGGCTACACCTTC

J gene: TRBJ2-6
V gene: TRBV7-9
D gene: TRBD2
clone size: NA
CDR3 protein: CASSLSGGSSGANVLTF
CDR3 DNA: TGTGCCAGCAGCCTGTCGGGAGGCAGCTCTGGGGCCAACGTCCTGACTTTC

J gene: TRBJ1-5
V gene: TRBV2
D gene: NA
clone size: NA
CDR3 protein: CASSEGLWQPQHF
CDR3 DNA: TGTGCCAGCAGTGAGGGGCTGTGGCAGCCCCAGCATTTT

J gene: TRBJ1-6
V gene: TRBV5-1
D gene: NA
clone size: few
CDR3 protein: CASSLSGHVAINSPLHF
CDR3 DNA: TGCGCCAGCAGCTTGTCTGGACACGTGGCTATAAATTCACCCCTCCACTTT

J gene: TRBJ1-4
V gene: TRBV5-6
D gene: NA
clone size: NA
CDR3 protein: CASSLADRANEKLFF
CDR3 DNA: TGTGCCAGCAGCTTGGCCGACAGAGCTAATGAAAAACTGTTTTTT

J gene: TRBJ2-1
V gene: TRBV6-6
D gene: NA
clone size: NA
CDR3 protein: CASSPGPSSYNEQFF
CDR3 DNA: TGTGCCAGCAGTCCGGGGCCAAGCTCCTACAATGAGCAGTTCTTC

J gene: TRBJ2-3
V gene: TRBV5-1
D gene: NA
clone size: NA
CDR3 protein: CASSPGLTNQADTQYF
CDR3 DNA: TGCGCCAGCAGCCCCGGACTGACGAACCAGGCGGATACGCAGTATTTT

J gene: TRBJ1-4
V gene: TRBV7-6
D gene: NA
clone size: NA
CDR3 protein: CASSPAPMPQKLFF
CDR3 DNA: TGTGCCAGCAGCCCTGCCCCAATGCCCCAAAAACTGTTTTTT

J gene: TRBJ2-7
V gene: TRBV30
D gene: NA
clone size: NA
CDR3 protein: CAWREGGLMGEQYF
CDR3 DNA: TGTGCCTGGAGAGAGGGGGGGCTGATGGGCGAGCAGTACTTC

J gene: TRBJ1-5
V gene: TRBV2
D gene: TRBD1
clone size: NA
CDR3 protein: CASSRDRQNQPQHF
CDR3 DNA: TGTGCCAGCAGCCGGGACAGGCAGAATCAGCCCCAGCATTTT

J gene: TRBJ1-5
V gene: TRBV28
D gene: NA
clone size: once
CDR3 protein: CASMVQGVNQPQHF
CDR3 DNA: TGTGCCAGCATGGTTCAGGGAGTGAATCAGCCCCAGCATTTT

J gene: TRBJ1-4
V gene: TRBV5-1
D gene: NA
clone size: NA
CDR3 protein: CASSLGSSPTNEKLFF
CDR3 DNA: TGCGCCAGCAGCTTGGGAAGTAGTCCAACTAATGAAAAACTGTTTTTT

J gene: TRBJ1-1
V gene: TRBV5-1
D gene: TRBD1
clone size: NA
CDR3 protein: CASSQTGDTEAFF
CDR3 DNA: TGCGCCAGCAGCCAAACAGGGGACACTGAAGCTTTCTTT

J gene: TRBJ1-4
V gene: TRBV2
D gene: NA
clone size: NA
CDR3 protein: CARGGLPPLGNEKLFF
CDR3 DNA: TGTGCCCGAGGGGGACTCCCACCGTTGGGTAATGAAAAACTGTTTTTT

J gene: TRBJ2-7
V gene: TRBV11-3
D gene: NA
clone size: once
CDR3 protein: CASSFSLAYEQYF
CDR3 DNA: TGTGCCAGCAGCTTTTCCCTAGCCTACGAGCAGTACTTC

J gene: TRBJ1-6
V gene: TRBV28
D gene: NA
clone size: NA
CDR3 protein: CASRPWQGKGSPLHF
CDR3 DNA: TGTGCCAGCAGACCCTGGCAGGGGAAAGGTTCACCCCTCCACTTT

J gene: TRBJ2-5
V gene: TRBV5-1
D gene: TRBD1
clone size: NA
CDR3 protein: CASSSDPAGQGTSQETQYF
CDR3 DNA: TGCGCCAGCAGCTCAGACCCTGCGGGACAGGGGACCTCCCAAGAGACCCAGTACTTC

J gene: TRBJ1-3
V gene: TRBV9
D gene: NA
clone size: NA
CDR3 protein: CASSVGPPQGSFGNTIYF
CDR3 DNA: TGTGCCAGCAGCGTAGGCCCCCCCCAAGGGTCCTTTGGAAACACCATATATTTT

J gene: TRBJ2-3
V gene: TRBV15
D gene: TRBD2
clone size: NA
CDR3 protein: CATSSRGGDTDTQYF
CDR3 DNA: TGTGCCACCAGCAGCCGCGGGGGGGACACAGATACGCAGTATTTT

J gene: TRBJ1-5
V gene: TRBV7-8
D gene: TRBD1
clone size: NA
CDR3 protein: CASSLVQGMPQHF
CDR3 DNA: TGTGCCAGCAGCTTAGTACAGGGGATGCCCCAGCATTTT

J gene: TRBJ1-6
V gene: TRBV6-1
D gene: NA
clone size: NA
CDR3 protein: CASTKWDNSPLHF
CDR3 DNA: TGTGCCAGTACTAAGTGGGATAATTCACCCCTCCACTTT

J gene: TRBJ1-5
V gene: TRBV5-6
D gene: TRBD1
clone size: once
CDR3 protein: CASSLQGAGNQPQHF
CDR3 DNA: TGTGCCAGCAGCTTGCAGGGGGCGGGCAATCAGCCCCAGCATTTT

J gene: TRBJ2-3
V gene: TRBV4-1
D gene: TRBD2
clone size: once
CDR3 protein: CASSQGGSGGRDTQYF
CDR3 DNA: TGCGCCAGCAGCCAAGGGGGAAGCGGGGGGCGCGATACGCAGTATTTT

J gene: TRBJ1-4
V gene: TRBV15
D gene: TRBD1
clone size: once
CDR3 protein: CATSRGLTGGTNEKLFF
CDR3 DNA: TGTGCCACCAGCAGAGGATTGACAGGGGGAACTAATGAAAAACTGTTTTTT

J gene: TRBJ2-7
V gene: TRBV5-1
D gene: TRBD2
clone size: NA
CDR3 protein: CASSLVGSGDEQYF
CDR3 DNA: TGCGCCAGCAGCTTGGTTGGTAGCGGGGACGAGCAGTACTTC

J gene: TRBJ1-2
V gene: TRBV5-1
D gene: NA
clone size: NA
CDR3 protein: CASSLDRPTNYGYTF
CDR3 DNA: TGCGCCAGCAGCTTGGATAGGCCGACAAACTATGGCTACACCTTC

J gene: TRBJ2-5
V gene: TRBV11-3
D gene: NA
clone size: NA
CDR3 protein: CASSLESSGTQYF
CDR3 DNA: TGTGCCAGCAGCTTAGAAAGCTCGGGGACCCAGTACTTC

J gene: TRBJ1-2
V gene: TRBV27
D gene: NA
clone size: NA
CDR3 protein: CASSFHGTVNGYTF
CDR3 DNA: TGTGCCAGCAGTTTTCACGGGACTGTCAATGGCTACACCTTC